Each of the 4 T cell receptor beta chains below was sequenced from the same sample in a study of blood T cell repertoires in COVID-19. Profiling relied on immunoSEQ multiplex PCR, and the TCRdb table lists in-frame clones only, not all of them. The data contain approximately 210,000 clones, 87% of them seen just once; the ten biggest clones take up about 7%. The sequencing sample was made of PBMCs or T cells enriched from blood (not recorded which). These receptors came from a man aged 30 to 45 in a cohort exposed to, infected with or recovered from COVID-19 (not recorded which).

The chain couples TRBV2 to TRBJ2-2, with a tentative D call TRBD1 (6 bases). The CDR3 consists of 15 residues. Looked up from germline, CDR1 is SNHLY and CDR2 is FYNNEI. Trimming removed 6 bases from V and 6 bases from J, with 17 bases in between. CDR3 amino acids: CASSQKRTVAGELFF. For the CDR3, the DNA is TGTGCCAGCAGCCAAAAAAGGACAGTAGCCGGGGAGCTGTTTTTT. The entire variable domain, with the rest obtained from reference TRBV2 and TRBJ2-2, is as follows: EPEVTQTPSHQVTQMGQEVILRCVPISNHLYFYWYRQILGQKVEFLVSFYNNEISEKSEIFDDQFSVERPDGSNFTLKIRSTKLEDSAMYFCASSQKRTVAGELFFGEGSRLTVL.

The chain joins TRBV5-1 to TRBJ1-1; no firm D call. V was shortened by 3 bases and J by 7 bases, with 13 bases between the two germline ends. CDR3 length equals 13 residues. CDR1 is SGHRS and CDR2 is YFSETQ in the germline V gene. The CDR3 sequence: CASSSTQEREAFF. CDR3 DNA: TGCGCCAGCAGCTCAACTCAGGAACGTGAAGCTTTCTTT.

The chain recombines TRBV7-8 with TRBJ1-5, with a weak D call TRBD1 (5 bases). V gave up 1 base and J gave up 0 bases, with 22 bases separating them. Germline values: CDR1 SGHVS, CDR2 FQNEAQ. The CDR3 spans 20 residues. CDR3 protein: CASSLVTGPGRVYSNQPQHF. CDR3 DNA sequence: TGTGCCAGCAGCTTAGTAACAGGTCCGGGTCGGGTGTATAGCAATCAGCCCCAGCATTTT.

The V gene is TRBV6-5, the J gene TRBJ2-2, with D possibly being TRBD2 (7 bases). The germline gives CDR1 MNHEY, CDR2 SVGAGI. The CDR3 covers 16 residues. V was cut by 0 bases and J by 7 bases, with 15 bases left in between. This CDR3 reads CASSYSRGAFDGELFF. The CDR3 DNA sequence: TGTGCCAGCAGTTACTCCCGGGGGGCTTTTGACGGGGAGCTGTTTTTT.